Following are 31 T cell receptor beta chains from one sample sequenced in a study of regulatory T cells in long-lasting Graves disease. Specified time point: newly diagnosed GD, antithyroid drugs for less than 3 months. PBMCs were the source of the RNA used for TCR sequencing. Arm-PCR of CDR3 regions and iRepertoire HTBI primers were the basis on which TCR beta libraries were built. TCRdb fed the multiplex PCR reads into MiXCR, producing one record per CDR3 protein. The sample shows 560,000 or so distinct CDR3 sequences, more than 15% of them seen only once. The same data also contributed to another study, on T cells in Graves' hyperthyroidism and ophthalmopathy.

The sequenced sample was peripheral blood mononuclear cells (PBMCs), obtained at new diagnosis, from a patient treated with antithyroid drugs. The origin of the receptors is a man younger than 35 with Graves disease.

The CDR3 DNA reads TGTGCCAGTAGTATACAGGGGACCACAGATACGCAGTATTTT. Translation: CASSIQGTTDTQYF. This sequence joins TRBV19 and TRBJ2-3, with D possibly matching TRBD1 (6 bases). Trimming took off 2 bases at V and 2 bases at J, with 8 bases between the two ends. Per the germline V gene, CDR1 is LNHDA and CDR2 is SQIVND (reference sequence). The CDR3 extends over 14 amino acids.

This clonotype was found many times. The chain employs TRBV30 and TRBJ1-6; possible D gene TRBD1, 5 bases. The ends were cut back, 3 bases at V and 5 bases at J, with 14 bases in the middle. CDR3 length equals 15 residues. Germline assignment: CDR1 GTSNPN and CDR2 SVGIG (reference sequence). Written as DNA, the CDR3 is TGTGCCTGGAGCCCAGGGATTCGGGATAATTCACCCCTCCACTTT. Protein product: CAWSPGIRDNSPLHF.

V gene TRBV29-1 combines with J gene TRBJ2-3; D might be TRBD1 (6 bases). The CDR3 extends over 14 amino acids. Trimming shortened V by 8 bases and J by 6 bases, and 21 bases separated the two germline ends. Germline V gene lookup returns CDR1 SQVTM and CDR2 ANQGSEA. The CDR3 bases are TGCAGCTCGTGGGGGCGGTCCGACAGGGATACGCAGTATTTT. The encoded protein is CSSWGRSDRDTQYF.

Regarding this clonotype: A much bigger clone sits one base away, suggesting this may be a read error. The rearrangement links TRBV6-2 or TRBV6-3 to TRBJ1-1; possibly TRBD1 for D (5 bases). Looked up from germline, CDR1 is MNHEY and CDR2 is SVGEGT. The CDR3 spans 11 residues. The germline V and J ends were trimmed by 10 bases and 8 bases, with 14 bases remaining between them. The CDR3 bases are TGTGCCACCGTAGGGGTGGAGGAAGCTTTCTTT. It yields the protein CATVGVEEAFF.

This chain connects TRBV20-1 to TRBJ2-3; possibly TRBD2 for D (6 bases). The CDR3 contains 15 residues. V lost 5 bases, J lost 2 bases, and 17 bases lay in between. Per germline, CDR1 DFQATT and CDR2 SNEGSKA (reference sequence). The CDR3 bases are TGCAGTGCTGATAAATGGGCGGGATTCACAGATACGCAGTATTTT. It yields the protein CSADKWAGFTDTQYF.

This clonotype has a count of ten or more. This chain uses TRBV27 with TRBJ2-1; 11 nucleotides align to TRBD1. The CDR3 covers 15 residues. V trimming: 3 bases; J trimming: 7 bases; junction bases outside the gene matches: 5. Germline CDR1 reads MNHEY; CDR2 reads SMNVEV (reference sequence). CDR3 protein: CASSFGQGARNEQFF. The CDR3 DNA follows: TGTGCCAGCAGTTTCGGACAGGGGGCGAGGAATGAGCAGTTCTTC.

The genes are TRBV28 and TRBJ2-1; 9 bases are a match to TRBD2. The germline gives CDR1 MDHEN, CDR2 SYDVKM. V lost 5 bases to trimming and J lost 5 bases; unmatched junction nucleotides: 7. The CDR3 sequence is 15 residues long. The DNA for the CDR3 is TGTGCCAGCAGTCCTCTAGCGGGACCTGACAATGAGCAGTTCTTC. This encodes CASSPLAGPDNEQFF.

This clonotype was counted many times. V is TRBV10-3 and J is TRBJ2-7; 14 nucleotides match TRBD2. Looked up from germline, CDR1 is ENHRY and CDR2 is SYGVKD. The CDR3 runs 16 residues. Trimming cost V 10 bases and J 5 bases; bases outside gene matches: 13. The CDR3 region is CASRDGTSGRGDEQYF. The CDR3 bases are TGTGCCAGCAGAGATGGGACTAGCGGGAGAGGGGACGAGCAGTACTTC.

The genes are TRBV30 and TRBJ2-1, with D unclear. Germline CDR1 and CDR2: GTSNPN and SVGIG (reference sequence). V was shortened by 2 bases and J by 10 bases, with 12 bases between the two germline ends. The CDR3 has 12 amino acids. The CDR3 DNA reads TGTGCCTGGAGTTATTATAGGCAAGAGCAGTTCTTC. Amino acids: CAWSYYRQEQFF.

This clonotype was found many times. The V and J genes are TRBV12-3 or TRBV12-4 and TRBJ1-6; TRBD1 matches 8 bases. V trimming: 7 bases; J trimming: 9 bases; junction bases outside the gene matches: 8. The CDR3 is 14 amino acids. The CDR3 DNA reads TGTGCCAGCAACCTAGGACAGGGTGGTTCACCCCTCCACTTT. This sequence encodes CASNLGQGGSPLHF.

This clonotype was observed at least ten times. The chain has TRBV3-1 and TRBJ2-7; D gene unclear. Germline V lookup: CDR1 LGHDT, CDR2 YNNKEL (reference sequence). The ends were cut back, 1 base at V and 5 bases at J, with 3 bases in the middle. This CDR3 has 11 residues. CDR3 DNA: TGTGCCAGCAGCCAAGTAAACGAGCAGTACTTC. It specifies CASSQVNEQYF.

This clonotype was detected a few times. This sequence joins TRBV27 and TRBJ2-7, with a weak D call TRBD1 (5 bases). The CDR3 runs to 13 residues. Germline V gene data show CDR1 as MNHEY and CDR2 as SMNVEV (reference sequence). V shed 6 bases and J shed 3 bases, with 12 bases lying between them. The CDR3 DNA reads as TGTGCCAGCAGCCCCGACAGAATCTACGAGCAGTACTTC. This translates into CASSPDRIYEQYF.

This clonotype was observed a few times. This chain connects TRBV5-5 to TRBJ1-2; TRBD1 matches at 9 bases. V trimming: 4 bases; J trimming: 4 bases; junction bases outside the gene matches: 5. CDR1 SGHKS and CDR2 YYEKEE come from the germline V gene (reference sequence). CDR3 length equals 14 residues. Written as DNA, the CDR3 is TGTGCCAGCAGCCGGACAGGGGAAGGCTATGGCTACACCTTC. This sequence encodes CASSRTGEGYGYTF.

The chain carries TRBV20-1 and TRBJ2-3, with D tentatively TRBD2 (5 bases). V was cut by 3 bases and J by 4 bases, with 17 bases left in between. The CDR3 covers 15 residues. Germline values: CDR1 DFQATT, CDR2 SNEGSKA (reference sequence). The chain's CDR3 is CSASPRVSAPDTQYF. CDR3 coding DNA: TGCAGTGCTAGTCCTAGGGTTAGCGCTCCAGATACGCAGTATTTT.

This clonotype was seen only a few times. V and J are TRBV30 and TRBJ2-1, with D possibly being TRBD1 or TRBD2 (5 bases each). V gave up 0 bases and J gave up 3 bases, with 12 bases separating them. Germline V lookup: CDR1 GTSNPN, CDR2 SVGIG (reference sequence). The CDR3 consists of 15 residues. The CDR3 here is CAWSVSRGDYNEQFF. CDR3 DNA sequence: TGTGCCTGGAGTGTTAGCAGAGGGGACTACAATGAGCAGTTCTTC.

The chain carries TRBV4-1 and TRBJ1-2, with 8 bases fitting TRBD1. The CDR3 has 17 amino acids. In germline, CDR1 is MGHRA, CDR2 YSYEKL. V shed 1 base, J shed 7 bases, and the junction held 14 bases outside the gene matches. The CDR3 is CASSQVGRGPAGGGYTF. For the CDR3, the DNA is TGCGCCAGCAGCCAAGTGGGCAGGGGGCCTGCCGGCGGTGGCTACACCTTC.

This clonotype turned up a few times. The rearrangement links TRBV9 to TRBJ1-2; D perhaps matches TRBD1 (5 bases). CDR1 and CDR2 (germline): SGDLS, YYNGEE. The ends were cut back, 4 bases at V and 8 bases at J, with 15 bases in the middle. CDR3 length equals 13 residues. CDR3 in amino acids: CASSLQGFRGYTF. The CDR3, as DNA: TGTGCCAGCAGCCTTCAGGGTTTTCGGGGCTACACCTTC.

The rearrangement joins TRBV7-9 to TRBJ1-6; no firm D call. Germline CDR1 reads SEHNR; CDR2 reads FQNEAQ (reference sequence). The CDR3 length is 15 residues. V was shortened by 1 base and J by 11 bases, with 15 bases between the two germline ends. The CDR3 loop is CASSLVEGPEAPLHF. The CDR3 DNA follows: TGTGCCAGCAGCTTAGTAGAAGGCCCGGAGGCACCCCTCCACTTT. The full variable domain, its missing parts supplied by reference TRBV7-9 and TRBJ1-6, is DTGVSQNPRHKITKRGQNVTFRCDPISEHNRLYWYRQTLGQGPEFLTYFQNEAQLEKSRLLSDRFSAERPKGSFSTLEIQRTEQGDSAMYLCASSLVEGPEAPLHFGNGTRLTVT.

Ten or more counts support this clonotype. This sequence joins TRBV12-3 or TRBV12-4 and TRBJ2-3; 7 bases are a match to TRBD1. The V and J ends lost 1 base and 6 bases, in that order; junction bases with no gene match: 7. The CDR3 consists of 15 residues. The CDR3 DNA reads as TGTGCCAGCAGTTTAGACGGAACAGGGGCCGATACGCAGTATTTT. Protein sequence: CASSLDGTGADTQYF.

The chain links TRBV20-1 to TRBJ2-7, with TRBD2 matching 13 bases. Germline assignment: CDR1 DFQATT and CDR2 SNEGSKA (reference sequence). This CDR3 region has 24 residues. After removal of 6 bases from V and 0 bases from J, the junction contained 32 bases not matched to a gene. CDR3 bases: TGCAGTGCCGCTGGACTAGCGGGAGCCACAACAGACTTCAAGCTTTCATCCAGCTCCTACGAGCAGTACTTC. Its protein product is CSAAGLAGATTDFKLSSSSYEQYF.

CDR3 DNA sequence: TGTGCCAGTAGTACACAGAGCTGGGACGGCAATCAGCCCCAGCATTTT. Protein product: CASSTQSWDGNQPQHF. V gene TRBV19 combines with J gene TRBJ1-5, with a weak D call TRBD1 (5 bases). Trimming cost V 4 bases and J 2 bases, with 15 bases left between them. Germline CDR1 is LNHDA and CDR2 is SQIVND (reference sequence). CDR3 length: 16 residues.

In its sample, this clonotype was seen a few times. V and J are TRBV20-1 and TRBJ1-1; 11 positions match TRBD1. This CDR3 region has 14 residues. The germline gives CDR1 DFQATT, CDR2 SNEGSKA (reference sequence). V lost 5 bases and J lost 8; bases outside the gene matches: 10. DNA for the CDR3: TGCAGTGCTGATTCCGGGACAGGGGGACTAGAAGCTTTCTTT. Amino acid sequence: CSADSGTGGLEAFF.

The chain joins TRBV30 to TRBJ1-1, with D perhaps TRBD1 (6 bases). This CDR3 has 12 amino acids. V shed 0 bases and J shed 8 bases, with 10 bases lying between them. Germline CDR1 and CDR2: GTSNPN and SVGIG (reference sequence). The CDR3 spells CAWSVSGTEAFF. In DNA form, the CDR3 reads TGTGCCTGGAGTGTGTCGGGGACAGAAGCTTTCTTT.

The sample holds many counts of this clonotype. This sequence joins TRBV5-1 and TRBJ2-7; D perhaps matches TRBD2 (6 bases). CDR1 and CDR2 from the germline V gene are SGHRS and YFSETQ. The CDR3 is made up of 13 amino acids. Trimming pared 4 bases from V and 3 bases from J, leaving 11 bases between. CDR3 amino acids: CASSRDFGYEQYF. For the CDR3, the DNA is TGCGCCAGCAGCCGGGACTTCGGCTACGAGCAGTACTTC.

This clonotype was detected only a few times. The chain joins TRBV6-2 or TRBV6-3 to TRBJ1-1; D remains ambiguous. This CDR3 is built from 14 residues. V dropped 7 bases and J dropped 0 bases, with 12 bases sitting between them. Germline V gene sequence: CDR1 MNHEY, CDR2 SVGEGT. CDR3 residues: CASKLYIMNTEAFF. As DNA, the CDR3 is TGTGCCAGCAAGCTGTACATTATGAACACTGAAGCTTTCTTT.

This clonotype has just a few counts. The chain employs TRBV6-1 and TRBJ1-1; D is perhaps TRBD1 (5 bases). The CDR3 consists of 13 residues. The germline CDR1 and CDR2 sequences are MNHNS and SASEGT. Trimming left V 6 bases short and J 5 bases short, with 13 bases between. The CDR3 is CASRGTGVTEAFF. In DNA form, the CDR3 reads TGTGCCAGCAGGGGGACTGGGGTTACTGAAGCTTTCTTT.

The chain recombines TRBV5-1 with TRBJ2-1, with 7 nucleotides matching TRBD2. The CDR3 sequence is 12 residues long. Trimming removed 9 bases from V and 6 bases from J; junction bases left unmatched: 6. Germline-derived CDR1 and CDR2 are SGHRS and YFSETQ. In DNA form, the CDR3 reads TGCGCCACTGGAGCTAGCGGCAATGAGCAGTTCTTC. This codes for CATGASGNEQFF.

V is TRBV9 and J is TRBJ2-5; D gene unclear. Germline-derived CDR1 and CDR2 are SGDLS and YYNGEE. V was clipped by 0 bases and J by 2 bases, with 14 bases between them. This CDR3 has 16 residues. CDR3: CASSVGRVNFQETQYF. CDR3 nucleotide sequence: TGTGCCAGCAGCGTAGGCCGGGTAAACTTTCAAGAGACCCAGTACTTC.

This clonotype has ten or more counts. The CDR3 region has the DNA TGTGCCAGCAGTGAAGGGGACAGGGCGGTGGTCGAGGAGCTGTTTTTT. Translating gives CASSEGDRAVVEELFF. The chain employs TRBV2 and TRBJ2-2, with 9 bases lining up with TRBD1. V shed 1 base, J shed 10 bases, and the junction held 10 bases outside the gene matches. Germline V CDR1 and CDR2: SNHLY, FYNNEI. This CDR3 has 16 residues.

The rearrangement uses TRBV2 and TRBJ2-7; possibly TRBD1 for D (5 bases). The CDR3 is made up of 16 amino acids. Germline CDR1 SNHLY, CDR2 FYNNEI. With 4 bases removed from V and 6 bases from J, the gap between germline ends came to 22 bases. The CDR3 DNA follows: TGTGCCAGCAGTGCAGACCTCCTTGGGGCTGTTGGCGAGCAGTACTTC. Its translation: CASSADLLGAVGEQYF. Full variable domain (rest looked up from reference TRBV2 and TRBJ2-7): EPEVTQTPSHQVTQMGQEVILRCVPISNHLYFYWYRQILGQKVEFLVSFYNNEISEKSEIFDDQFSVERPDGSNFTLKIRSTKLEDSAMYFCASSADLLGAVGEQYFGPGTRLTVT.

Of note for this clonotype: The junction differs from germline at one of its ends, possibly a read error. This rearrangement joins TRBV27 to TRBJ2-7, with a weak D call TRBD2 (6 bases). From germline, CDR1 is MNHEY and CDR2 SMNVEV (reference sequence). The CDR3 extends over 14 amino acids. CDR3 DNA sequence: TGTGCCAGCAGTCTATCCCCTAGCGAAAACGAGCAGTACTTC. This translates into CASSLSPSENEQYF.